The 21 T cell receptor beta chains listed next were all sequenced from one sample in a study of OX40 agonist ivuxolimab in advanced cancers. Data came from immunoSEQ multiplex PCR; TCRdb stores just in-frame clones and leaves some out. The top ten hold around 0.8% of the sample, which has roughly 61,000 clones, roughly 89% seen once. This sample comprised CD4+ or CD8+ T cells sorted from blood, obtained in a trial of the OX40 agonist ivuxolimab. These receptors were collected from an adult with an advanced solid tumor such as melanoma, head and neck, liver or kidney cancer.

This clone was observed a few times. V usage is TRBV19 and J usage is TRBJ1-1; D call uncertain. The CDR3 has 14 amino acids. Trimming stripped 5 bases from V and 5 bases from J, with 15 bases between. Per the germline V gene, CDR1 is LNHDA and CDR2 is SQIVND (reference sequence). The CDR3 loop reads CASSPQSLGTEAFF. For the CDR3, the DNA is TGTGCCAGTAGTCCCCAATCCTTGGGGACTGAAGCTTTCTTT. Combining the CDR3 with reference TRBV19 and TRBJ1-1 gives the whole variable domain DGGITQSPKYLFRKEGQNVTLSCEQNLNHDAMYWYRQDPGQGLRLIYYSQIVNDFQKGDIAEGYSVSREKKESFPLTVTSAQKNPTAFYLCASSPQSLGTEAFFGQGTRLTVV.

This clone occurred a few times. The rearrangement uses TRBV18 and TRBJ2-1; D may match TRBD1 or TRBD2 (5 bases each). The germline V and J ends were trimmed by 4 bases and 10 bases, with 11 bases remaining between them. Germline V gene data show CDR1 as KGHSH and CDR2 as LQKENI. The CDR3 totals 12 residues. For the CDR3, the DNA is TGTGCCAGCTCACGGGGGACGGTCGAGCAGTTCTTC. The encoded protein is CASSRGTVEQFF. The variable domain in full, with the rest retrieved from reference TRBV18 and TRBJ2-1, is NAGVMQNPRHLVRRRGQEARLRCSPMKGHSHVYWYRQLPEEGLKFMVYLQKENIIDESGMPKERFSAEFPKEGPSILRIQQVVRGDSAAYFCASSRGTVEQFFGPGTRLTVL.

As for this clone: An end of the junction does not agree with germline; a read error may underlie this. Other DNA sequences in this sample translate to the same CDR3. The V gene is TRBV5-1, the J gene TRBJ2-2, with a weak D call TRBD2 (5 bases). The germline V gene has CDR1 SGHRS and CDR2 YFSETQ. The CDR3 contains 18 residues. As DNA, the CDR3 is TGCGCCAGCAGCTTGGATGGATCAGGAAGGGCCCACACCGGGGAGCTGTTCTTT. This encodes CASSLDGSGRAHTGELFF.

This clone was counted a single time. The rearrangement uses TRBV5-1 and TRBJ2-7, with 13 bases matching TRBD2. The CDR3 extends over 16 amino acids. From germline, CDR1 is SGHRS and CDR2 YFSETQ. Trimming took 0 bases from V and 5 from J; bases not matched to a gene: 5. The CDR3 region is CASSLAMGLAGNEQYF. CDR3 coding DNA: TGCGCCAGCAGCTTGGCGATGGGACTAGCGGGAAACGAGCAGTACTTC.

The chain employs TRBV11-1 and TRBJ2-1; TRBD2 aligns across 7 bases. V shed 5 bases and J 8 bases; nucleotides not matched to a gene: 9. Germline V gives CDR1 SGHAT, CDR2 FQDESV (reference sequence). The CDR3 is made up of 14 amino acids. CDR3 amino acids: CASSERLAAYEQFF. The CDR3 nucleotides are TGTGCCAGCAGCGAAAGACTAGCCGCCTATGAGCAGTTCTTC.

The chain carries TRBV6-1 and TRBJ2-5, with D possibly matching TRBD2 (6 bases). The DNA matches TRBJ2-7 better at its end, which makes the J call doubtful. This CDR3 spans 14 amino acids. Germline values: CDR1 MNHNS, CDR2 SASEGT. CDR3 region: CASSDRDWTYEQYF. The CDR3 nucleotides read TGTGCCAGCAGTGACAGGGACTGGACCTACGAGCAGTACTTC.

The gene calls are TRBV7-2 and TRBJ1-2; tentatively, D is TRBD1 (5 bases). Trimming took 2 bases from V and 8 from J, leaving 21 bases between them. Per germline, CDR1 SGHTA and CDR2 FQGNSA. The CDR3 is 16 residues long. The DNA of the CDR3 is TGTGCCAGCAGCTTAAAGTTCAGGCAGGGTGTAACGGGCTACACCTTC. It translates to CASSLKFRQGVTGYTF.

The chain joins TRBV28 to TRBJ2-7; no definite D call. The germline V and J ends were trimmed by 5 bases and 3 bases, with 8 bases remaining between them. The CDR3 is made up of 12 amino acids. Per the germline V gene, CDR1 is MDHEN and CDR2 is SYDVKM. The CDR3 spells CASSTLIYEQYF. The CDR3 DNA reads TGTGCCAGCAGTACCCTCATCTACGAGCAGTACTTC.

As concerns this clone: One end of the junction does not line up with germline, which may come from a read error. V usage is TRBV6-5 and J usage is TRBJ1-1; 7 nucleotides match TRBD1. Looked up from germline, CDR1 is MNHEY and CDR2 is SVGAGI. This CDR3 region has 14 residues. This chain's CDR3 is CAISEGGAGTEAFF. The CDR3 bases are TGTGCCATCAGTGAAGGGGGCGCGGGGACTGAAGCTTTCTTT.

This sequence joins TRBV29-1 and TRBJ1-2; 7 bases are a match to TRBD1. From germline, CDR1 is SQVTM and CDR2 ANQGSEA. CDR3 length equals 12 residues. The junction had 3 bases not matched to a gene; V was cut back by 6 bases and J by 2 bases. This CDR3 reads CSVAGGNYGYTF. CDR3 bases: TGCAGCGTAGCAGGGGGGAACTATGGCTACACCTTC.

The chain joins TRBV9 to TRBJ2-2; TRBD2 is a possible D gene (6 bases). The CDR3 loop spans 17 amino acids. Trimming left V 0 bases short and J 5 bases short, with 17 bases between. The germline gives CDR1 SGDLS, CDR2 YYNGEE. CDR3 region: CASSVVGGGAYTGELFF. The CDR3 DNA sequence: TGTGCCAGCAGCGTAGTGGGAGGAGGAGCGTATACCGGGGAGCTGTTTTTT.

CDR3: CASRAPGSGANVLTF. CDR3 nucleotides: TGCGCCAGCAGAGCACCGGGGTCTGGGGCCAACGTCCTGACTTTC. The J gene is TRBJ2-6, the V gene TRBV5-1; tentative D call: TRBD2 (5 bases). The CDR3 is 15 amino acids. V lost 5 bases to trimming and J lost 1 base, with 10 bases between them. The germline gives CDR1 SGHRS, CDR2 YFSETQ.

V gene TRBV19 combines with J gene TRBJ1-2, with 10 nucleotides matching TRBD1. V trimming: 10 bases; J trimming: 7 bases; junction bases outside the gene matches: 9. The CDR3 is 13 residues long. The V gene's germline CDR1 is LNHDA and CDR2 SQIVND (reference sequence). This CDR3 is CATHRQGAGGYTF. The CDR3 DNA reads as TGTGCCACTCACCGACAGGGGGCTGGTGGCTACACCTTC.

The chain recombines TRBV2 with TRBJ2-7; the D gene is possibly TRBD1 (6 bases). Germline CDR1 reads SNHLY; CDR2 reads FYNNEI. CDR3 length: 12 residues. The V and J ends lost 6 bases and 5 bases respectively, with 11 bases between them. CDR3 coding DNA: TGTGCCAGCAGAGTCGGGACAAACGAGCAGTACTTC. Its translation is CASRVGTNEQYF.

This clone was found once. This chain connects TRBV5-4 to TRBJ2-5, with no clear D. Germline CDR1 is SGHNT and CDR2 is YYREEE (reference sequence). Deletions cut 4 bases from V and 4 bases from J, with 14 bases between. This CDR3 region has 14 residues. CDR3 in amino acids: CASSESQVRETQYF. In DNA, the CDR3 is TGTGCCAGCAGCGAATCCCAAGTTAGAGAGACCCAGTACTTC.

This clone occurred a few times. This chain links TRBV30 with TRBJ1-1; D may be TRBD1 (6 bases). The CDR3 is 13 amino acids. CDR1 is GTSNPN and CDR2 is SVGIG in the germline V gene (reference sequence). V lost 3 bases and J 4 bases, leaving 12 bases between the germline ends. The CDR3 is CAWRGRGGTEAFF. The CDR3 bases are TGTGCCTGGAGAGGTAGGGGGGGCACTGAAGCTTTCTTT. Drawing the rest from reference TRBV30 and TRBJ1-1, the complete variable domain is SQTIHQWPATLVQPVGSPLSLECTVEGTSNPNLYWYRQAAGRGLQLLFYSVGIGQISSEVPQNLSASRPQDRQFILSSKKLLLSDSGFYLCAWRGRGGTEAFFGQGTRLTVV.

CDR3 in DNA: TGCGCCAGCAGCTTACCTCAAGCGGGAGGGCAATACGAGCAGTACTTC. It specifies CASSLPQAGGQYEQYF. The chain is built from TRBV5-1 and TRBJ2-7, with 10 bases fitting TRBD2. Germline-derived CDR1 and CDR2 are SGHRS and YFSETQ. The CDR3 has 16 amino acids. Losses at the gene ends were 2 bases for V and 4 bases for J; bases not matched to a gene: 9. Using reference TRBV5-1 and TRBJ2-7 for the parts outside the CDR3, the full variable domain is KAGVTQTPRYLIKTRGQQVTLSCSPISGHRSVSWYQQTPGQGLQFLFEYFSETQRNKGNFPGRFSGRQFSNSRSEMNVSTLELGDSALYLCASSLPQAGGQYEQYFGPGTRLTVT.

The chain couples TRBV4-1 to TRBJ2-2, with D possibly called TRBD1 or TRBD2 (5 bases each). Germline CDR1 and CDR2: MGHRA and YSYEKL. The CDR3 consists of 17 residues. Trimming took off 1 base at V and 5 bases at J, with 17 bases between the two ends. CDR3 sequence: CASSQGRGRYMTGELFF. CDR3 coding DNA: TGCGCCAGCAGCCAAGGTCGGGGCCGGTATATGACCGGGGAGCTGTTTTTT.

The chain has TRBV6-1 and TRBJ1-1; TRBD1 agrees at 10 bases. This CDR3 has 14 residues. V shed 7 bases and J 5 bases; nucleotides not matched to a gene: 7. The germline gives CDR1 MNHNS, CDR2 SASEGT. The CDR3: CASTRDRGRTEAFF. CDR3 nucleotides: TGTGCCAGCACGCGGGACAGGGGACGAACTGAAGCTTTCTTT.

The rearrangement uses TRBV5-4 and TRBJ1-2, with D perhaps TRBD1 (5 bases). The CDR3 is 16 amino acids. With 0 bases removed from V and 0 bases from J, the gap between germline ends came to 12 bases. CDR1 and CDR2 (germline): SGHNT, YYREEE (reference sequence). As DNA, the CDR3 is TGTGCCAGCAGCTTGGCCGGGACCCCAGCTAACTATGGCTACACCTTC. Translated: CASSLAGTPANYGYTF.

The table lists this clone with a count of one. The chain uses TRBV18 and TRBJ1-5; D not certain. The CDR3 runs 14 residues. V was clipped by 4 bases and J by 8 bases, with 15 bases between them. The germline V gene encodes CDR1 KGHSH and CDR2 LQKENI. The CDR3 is CASSLGLRVEPQHF. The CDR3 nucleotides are TGTGCCAGCTCACTCGGACTACGGGTTGAGCCCCAGCATTTT.